The 30 T cell receptor beta chains presented below share a single source sample, sequenced in a study of Ad26.COV2.S vaccination and SARS-CoV-2 variants. Profiled with immunoSEQ multiplex PCR; TCRdb holds only in-frame clones, not every one. This table holds a few hundred thousand clones, about nine tenths found once. This sample's treatment: 15 to 20 received Ad26.COV2.S at low or high dose, single or two shots; five or six received placebo; per-sample allocation not given. The samples date from day 63 after the first vaccine or placebo injection. Sequencing was performed on peripheral blood, taken in a trial of Ad26.COV2.S vaccine versus placebo. The receptors stem from a person between 18 and 59 years old who received the Ad26.COV2.S COVID-19 vaccine or a placebo.

J is TRBJ1-6 and V is TRBV7-2, with no clear D. V was trimmed by 4 bases and J by 6 bases, leaving 4 bases between them. This CDR3 has 12 residues. Per germline, CDR1 SGHTA and CDR2 FQGNSA. The DNA of the CDR3 is TGTGCCAGCAGCTATAGTAATTCACCCCTCCACTTT. The encoded protein is CASSYSNSPLHF.

This clone turned up a few times. V gene TRBV7-7 combines with J gene TRBJ2-2, with TRBD1 as a possible D gene (6 bases). This CDR3 comprises 15 residues. V was shortened by 1 base and J by 4 bases, with 10 bases between the two germline ends. The germline V gene has CDR1 SSHAT and CDR2 FNYEAQ (reference sequence). The CDR3 reads CASSLVPRGTGELFF. CDR3 DNA sequence: TGTGCCAGCAGCTTAGTACCCAGGGGCACCGGGGAGCTGTTTTTT.

V usage is TRBV6-5 and J usage is TRBJ2-7, with 9 bases that match TRBD2. Germline CDR1 reads MNHEY; CDR2 reads SVGAGI. This CDR3 spans 14 amino acids. V lost 4 bases, J lost 5 bases, and 6 bases stayed unmatched. The chain's CDR3 is CASSLAGEGDEQYF. The CDR3 nucleotides are TGTGCCAGCAGTTTAGCGGGAGAAGGTGACGAGCAGTACTTC.

The genes are TRBV10-1 and TRBJ2-7; TRBD2 matches 8 bases. V trimming: 2 bases; J trimming: 1 base; junction bases outside the gene matches: 13. Germline loops: CDR1 WNHNN, CDR2 SYGVQD (reference sequence). The CDR3 sequence is 18 residues long. The CDR3 DNA sequence: TGCGCCAGCAGTGAGACCTATTTGGGGGCTAGCGGGTCCTACGAGCAGTACTTC. Translation: CASSETYLGASGSYEQYF.

The chain employs TRBV27 and TRBJ1-1; the D gene is possibly TRBD1 (5 bases). Trimming pared 0 bases from V and 10 bases from J, leaving 18 bases between. CDR3 length equals 15 residues. Germline CDR1 is MNHEY and CDR2 is SMNVEV (reference sequence). CDR3 region: CASSLSLGDGLGAFF. The CDR3 DNA is TGTGCCAGCAGTTTATCGCTAGGGGATGGACTAGGAGCTTTCTTT.

V gene TRBV2 combines with J gene TRBJ2-7; 9 bases fit TRBD1. The V and J ends lost 8 bases and 5 bases, in that order; junction bases with no gene match: 10. The CDR3 sequence is 14 residues long. From germline, CDR1 is SNHLY and CDR2 FYNNEI. The CDR3 is CASSPGTGIHEQYF. In DNA form, the CDR3 reads TGTGCCAGCTCCCCCGGGACAGGGATCCACGAGCAGTACTTC.

V usage is TRBV11-3 and J usage is TRBJ1-5, with 9 bases matching TRBD1. The CDR3 covers 15 residues. CDR1 is SGHNT, CDR2 YENEEA, per germline. V trimming: 5 bases; J trimming: 8 bases; junction bases outside the gene matches: 10. The CDR3 DNA is TGTGCCAGCAGCCTGGACAGGGGCCCGGGGAAGCCCCAGCATTTT. This codes for CASSLDRGPGKPQHF.

The V gene is TRBV6-5, the J gene TRBJ2-7; tentatively, D is TRBD2 (7 bases). Trimming cost V 5 bases and J 3 bases, with 14 bases left between them. The CDR3 consists of 14 residues. CDR1 and CDR2 (germline): MNHEY, SVGAGI. CDR3 sequence (DNA): TGTGCCAGCAGTCGGGCGGGGGCCCACTACGAGCAGTACTTC. Its protein is CASSRAGAHYEQYF.

This chain uses TRBV7-2 with TRBJ2-7; a weak D match, TRBD1 (6 bases). The germline gives CDR1 SGHTA, CDR2 FQGNSA. V lost 4 bases to trimming and J lost 4 bases, with 11 bases between them. CDR3 length: 13 residues. The CDR3 DNA follows: TGTGCCAGCAGCTCAGACAGGACGTACGAGCAGTACTTC. Its protein is CASSSDRTYEQYF.

This sequence joins TRBV9 and TRBJ2-7, with TRBD1 matching over 9 bases. Germline V gene data show CDR1 as SGDLS and CDR2 as YYNGEE. Trimming took 0 bases from V and 3 from J; bases not matched to a gene: 4. CDR3 length: 15 residues. CDR3 sequence: CASSVGGTGIYEQYF. The CDR3 DNA reads as TGTGCCAGCAGCGTAGGAGGGACAGGGATCTACGAGCAGTACTTC.

This chain links TRBV28 with TRBJ1-4; D is unresolved. CDR3 size: 14 residues. Per the germline V gene, CDR1 is MDHEN and CDR2 is SYDVKM. V was shortened by 4 bases and J by 4 bases, with 10 bases between the two germline ends. The chain's CDR3 is CASSSTPLNEKLFF. The CDR3 bases are TGTGCCAGCAGTTCAACCCCCCTTAATGAAAAACTGTTTTTT.

The rearrangement links TRBV27 to TRBJ1-2; D call uncertain. Per the germline V gene, CDR1 is MNHEY and CDR2 is SMNVEV (reference sequence). V lost 5 bases, J lost 4 bases, and 14 bases lay in between. The CDR3 runs 14 residues. As DNA, the CDR3 is TGTGCCAGCAGTCCTACCCTCACCAGCTATGGCTACACCTTC. Amino acid sequence: CASSPTLTSYGYTF.

The V call is TRBV19, the J call TRBJ1-2; D uncertain. This CDR3 spans 14 amino acids. The V end lost 7 bases, the J end lost 2 bases, and 14 bases lay between the germline ends. Looked up from germline, CDR1 is LNHDA and CDR2 is SQIVND (reference sequence). DNA of the CDR3: TGTGCCAGTATTTCCACCCGCCCCAACTATGGCTACACCTTC. It encodes CASISTRPNYGYTF.

The chain couples TRBV12-5 to TRBJ2-1, with 14 nucleotides matching TRBD2. Germline V gives CDR1 LGHNT, CDR2 FRNRAP. With V trimmed by 5 bases and J by 6 bases, 12 bases remained unmatched. This CDR3 spans 18 amino acids. The CDR3 region is CASGTTTGTSGSSNEQFF. DNA of the CDR3: TGTGCTAGTGGTACAACAACCGGGACTAGCGGGAGTTCCAATGAGCAGTTCTTC.

This chain links TRBV4-1 with TRBJ2-4, with 7 bases fitting TRBD1. V shed 1 base and J 1 base; nucleotides not matched to a gene: 4. Germline V gene sequence: CDR1 MGHRA, CDR2 YSYEKL. The CDR3 contains 16 residues. CDR3 in amino acids: CASSQGPTGAKNIQYF. For the CDR3, the DNA is TGCGCCAGCAGCCAAGGACCGACAGGGGCCAAAAACATTCAGTACTTC.

This chain uses TRBV15 with TRBJ2-1, with 8 bases fitting TRBD2. Germline values: CDR1 LNHNV, CDR2 YYDKDF (reference sequence). V trimming: 0 bases; J trimming: 1 base; junction bases outside the gene matches: 5. The CDR3 has 17 amino acids. The DNA for the CDR3 is TGTGCCACCAGCAGAGATAATAGCGGGGCTTCCTACAATGAGCAGTTCTTC. Translation: CATSRDNSGASYNEQFF.

J is TRBJ2-2 and V is TRBV5-1; a weak D match, TRBD2 (5 bases). V dropped 0 bases and J dropped 3 bases, with 9 bases sitting between them. This CDR3 is 15 amino acids long. Germline V gives CDR1 SGHRS, CDR2 YFSETQ. CDR3 amino acids: CASSLVGIDTGELFF. In DNA, the CDR3 is TGCGCCAGCAGCTTGGTCGGGATAGACACCGGGGAGCTGTTTTTT.

The CDR3 reads CASKGGPWGEKLFF. Written as DNA, the CDR3 is TGTGCCAGTAAGGGCGGCCCTTGGGGAGAAAAACTGTTTTTT. This chain uses TRBV19 with TRBJ1-4, with D unresolved. This CDR3 has 14 residues. Germline CDR1 and CDR2: LNHDA and SQIVND (reference sequence). V lost 7 bases and J 8 bases, leaving 17 bases between the germline ends.

This clone was found once. The rearrangement joins TRBV13 to TRBJ2-1, with 9 bases matching TRBD1. The CDR3 has 15 residues. Germline-derived CDR1 and CDR2 are PRHDT and FYEKMQ (reference sequence). J gave up 8 bases and V 4 bases, and 9 bases lay outside the gene matches. The CDR3 reads CASSSSGTGYYEQFF. As DNA, the CDR3 is TGTGCCAGCAGCTCGTCCGGGACAGGGTACTATGAGCAGTTCTTC. Drawing the rest from reference TRBV13 and TRBJ2-1, the complete variable domain is AAGVIQSPRHLIKEKRETATLKCYPIPRHDTVYWYQQGPGQDPQFLISFYEKMQSDKGSIPDRFSAQQFSDYHSELNMSSLELGDSALYFCASSSSGTGYYEQFFGPGTRLTVL.

The chain carries TRBV10-3 and TRBJ2-7; D perhaps matches TRBD2 (5 bases). Trimming removed 3 bases at V and 3 bases at J, with 12 bases between. CDR1 and CDR2 (germline): ENHRY, SYGVKD. This CDR3 has 14 residues. The CDR3 loop is CAISEEGTYYEQYF. DNA of the CDR3: TGTGCCATCAGTGAAGAGGGCACTTACTACGAGCAGTACTTC.

J is TRBJ2-2 and V is TRBV5-5, with D unclear. The length of the CDR3 is 14 residues. The V end lost 1 base, the J end lost 0 bases, and 4 bases lay between the germline ends. Germline V lookup: CDR1 SGHKS, CDR2 YYEKEE (reference sequence). CDR3 in DNA: TGTGCCAGCAGCTTGATTCCGAACACCGGGGAGCTGTTTTTT. Translating gives CASSLIPNTGELFF.

V and J are TRBV12-3 or TRBV12-4 and TRBJ1-2, with 8 bases aligning to TRBD1. The trim removed 7 bases at V and 6 bases at J, leaving 7 bases unmatched. The CDR3 runs to 13 residues. The CDR3 coding sequence is TGTGCCAGCACCTGGACAGGGTGGAATGGCTACACCTTC. Translation: CASTWTGWNGYTF.

The chain is built from TRBV6-4 and TRBJ2-3, with D perhaps TRBD1 or TRBD2 (7 bases each). The CDR3 length is 15 residues. Germline assignment: CDR1 MRHNA and CDR2 SNTAGT. V gave up 3 bases and J gave up 4 bases, with 14 bases separating them. CDR3 region: CASSEGGGSSDTQYF. The CDR3 DNA sequence: TGTGCCAGCAGTGAAGGGGGCGGGAGCTCAGATACGCAGTATTTT.

The V call is TRBV5-6, the J call TRBJ1-3; a weak D match, TRBD1 (5 bases). Germline V gene sequence: CDR1 SGHDT, CDR2 YYEEEE. V was pared by 4 bases and J by 1 base, with 15 bases between. The CDR3 loop spans 16 amino acids. Here the CDR3 reads CASSPEGRGSGNTIYF. CDR3 DNA sequence: TGTGCCAGCAGCCCCGAGGGAAGGGGTTCTGGAAACACCATATATTTT.

The chain couples TRBV7-9 to TRBJ2-3; TRBD2 matches 8 bases. Losses at the gene ends were 5 bases for V and 1 base for J; bases not matched to a gene: 8. The CDR3 has 16 amino acids. The germline V gene has CDR1 SEHNR and CDR2 FQNEAQ (reference sequence). CDR3 protein: CASSPPGGARTDTQYF. The CDR3 DNA is TGTGCCAGCAGCCCTCCGGGAGGGGCGCGCACAGATACGCAGTATTTT.

V usage is TRBV9 and J usage is TRBJ2-7; TRBD2 is a possible D gene (6 bases). V shed 3 bases and J shed 4 bases, with 14 bases lying between them. This CDR3 spans 14 amino acids. The germline V gene has CDR1 SGDLS and CDR2 YYNGEE. CDR3 nucleotide sequence: TGTGCCAGCAGCGAGGGACTGTTGGGGTACGAGCAGTACTTC. Translating gives CASSEGLLGYEQYF.

The chain has TRBV25-1 and TRBJ2-3; the D gene is possibly TRBD1 (5 bases). The germline gives CDR1 MGHDK, CDR2 SYGVNS. Deletions cut 2 bases from V and 5 bases from J, with 5 bases between. CDR3 length: 12 amino acids. CDR3 nucleotide sequence: TGTGCCAGCAGTGAACAGGGAGATACGCAGTATTTT. It is translated as CASSEQGDTQYF.

This sequence joins TRBV11-3 and TRBJ2-1, with TRBD2 matching 7 bases. V shed 5 bases and J 10 bases; nucleotides not matched to a gene: 11. The CDR3 is 14 residues long. CDR1 and CDR2 from the germline V gene are SGHNT and YENEEA. The CDR3 DNA reads as TGTGCCAGCAGCACATACCTACGGGAGGACGAGCAGTTCTTC. Protein: CASSTYLREDEQFF.

The chain joins TRBV12-3 or TRBV12-4 to TRBJ1-2; D gene uncertain. Deletions cut 8 bases from V and 4 bases from J, with 11 bases between. The CDR3 spans 12 residues. The CDR3 DNA reads TGTGCCAGCGAGGGAATGGGCTATGGCTACACCTTC. Its translation: CASEGMGYGYTF.

The CDR3 loop reads CAWSQGTGSYEQYF. The CDR3, as DNA: TGTGCCTGGAGTCAGGGAACGGGTTCCTACGAGCAGTACTTC. The chain links TRBV30 to TRBJ2-7, with TRBD1 as a possible D gene (5 bases). CDR1 and CDR2 (germline): GTSNPN, SVGIG (reference sequence). V lost 2 bases to trimming and J lost 1 base, with 12 bases between them. The CDR3 length is 14 residues.